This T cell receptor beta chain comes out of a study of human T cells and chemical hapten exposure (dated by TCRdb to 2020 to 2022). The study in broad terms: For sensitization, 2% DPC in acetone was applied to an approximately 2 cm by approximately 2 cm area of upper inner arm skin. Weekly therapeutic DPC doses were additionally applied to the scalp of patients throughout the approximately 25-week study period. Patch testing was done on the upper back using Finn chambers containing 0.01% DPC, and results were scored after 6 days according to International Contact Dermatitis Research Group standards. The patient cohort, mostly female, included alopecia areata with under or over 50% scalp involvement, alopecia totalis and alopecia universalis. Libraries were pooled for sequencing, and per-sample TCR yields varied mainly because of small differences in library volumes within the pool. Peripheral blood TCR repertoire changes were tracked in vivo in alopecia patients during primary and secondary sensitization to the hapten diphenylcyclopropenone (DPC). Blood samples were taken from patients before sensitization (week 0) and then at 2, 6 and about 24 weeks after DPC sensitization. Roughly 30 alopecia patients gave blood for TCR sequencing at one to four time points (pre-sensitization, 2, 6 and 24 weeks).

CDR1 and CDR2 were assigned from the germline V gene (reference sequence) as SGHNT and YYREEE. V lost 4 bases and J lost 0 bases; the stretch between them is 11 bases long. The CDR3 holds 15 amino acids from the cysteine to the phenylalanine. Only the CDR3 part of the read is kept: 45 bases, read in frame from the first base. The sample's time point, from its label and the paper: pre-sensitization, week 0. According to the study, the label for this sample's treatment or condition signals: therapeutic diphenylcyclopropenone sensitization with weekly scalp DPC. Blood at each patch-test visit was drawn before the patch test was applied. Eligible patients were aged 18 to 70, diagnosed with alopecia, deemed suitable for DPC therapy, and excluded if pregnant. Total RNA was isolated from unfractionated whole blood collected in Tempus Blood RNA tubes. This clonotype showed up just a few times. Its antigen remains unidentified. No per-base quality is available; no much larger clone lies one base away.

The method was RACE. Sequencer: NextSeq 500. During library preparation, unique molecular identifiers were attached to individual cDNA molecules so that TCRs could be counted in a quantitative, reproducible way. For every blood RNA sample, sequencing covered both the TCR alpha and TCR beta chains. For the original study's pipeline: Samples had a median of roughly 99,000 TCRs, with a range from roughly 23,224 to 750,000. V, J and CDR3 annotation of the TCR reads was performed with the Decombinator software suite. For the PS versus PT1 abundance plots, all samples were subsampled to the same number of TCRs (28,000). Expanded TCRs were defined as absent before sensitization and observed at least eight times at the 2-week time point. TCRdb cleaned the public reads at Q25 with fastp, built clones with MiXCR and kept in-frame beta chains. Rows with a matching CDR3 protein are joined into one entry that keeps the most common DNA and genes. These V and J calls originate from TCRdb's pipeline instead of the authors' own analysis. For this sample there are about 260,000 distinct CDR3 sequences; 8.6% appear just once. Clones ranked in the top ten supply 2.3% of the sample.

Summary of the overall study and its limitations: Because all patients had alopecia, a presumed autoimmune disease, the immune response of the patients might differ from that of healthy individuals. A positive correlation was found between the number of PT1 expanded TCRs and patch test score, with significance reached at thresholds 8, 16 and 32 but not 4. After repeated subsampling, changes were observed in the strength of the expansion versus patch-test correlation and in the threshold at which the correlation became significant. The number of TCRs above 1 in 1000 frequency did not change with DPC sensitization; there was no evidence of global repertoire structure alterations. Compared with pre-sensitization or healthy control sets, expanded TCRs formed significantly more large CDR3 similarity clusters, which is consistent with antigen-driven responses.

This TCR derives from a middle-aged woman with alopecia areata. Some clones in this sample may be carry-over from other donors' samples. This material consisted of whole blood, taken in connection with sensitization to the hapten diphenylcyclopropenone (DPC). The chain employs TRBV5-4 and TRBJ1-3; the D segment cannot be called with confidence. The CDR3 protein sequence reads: CASSRHTTSGNTIYF. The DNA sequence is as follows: TGTGCCAGCAGCCGCCACACCACCTCTGGAAACACCATATATTTT.